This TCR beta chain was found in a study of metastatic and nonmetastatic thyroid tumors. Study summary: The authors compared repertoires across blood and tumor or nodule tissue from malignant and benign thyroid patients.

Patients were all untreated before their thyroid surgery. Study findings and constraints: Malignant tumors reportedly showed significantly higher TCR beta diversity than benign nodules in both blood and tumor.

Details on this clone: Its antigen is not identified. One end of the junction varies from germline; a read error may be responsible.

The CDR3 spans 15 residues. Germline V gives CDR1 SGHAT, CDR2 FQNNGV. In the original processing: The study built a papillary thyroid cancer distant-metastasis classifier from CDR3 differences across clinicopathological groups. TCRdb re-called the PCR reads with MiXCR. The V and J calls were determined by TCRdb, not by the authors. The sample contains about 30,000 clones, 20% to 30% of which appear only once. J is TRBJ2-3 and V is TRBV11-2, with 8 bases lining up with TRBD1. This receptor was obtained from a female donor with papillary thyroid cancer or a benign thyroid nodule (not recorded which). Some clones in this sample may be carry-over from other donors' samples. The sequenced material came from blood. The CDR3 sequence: CASSSPGQGTDTQYF. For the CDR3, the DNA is TGTGCCAGTAGCTCGCCGGGACAGGGCACAGATACGCAGTATTTT.